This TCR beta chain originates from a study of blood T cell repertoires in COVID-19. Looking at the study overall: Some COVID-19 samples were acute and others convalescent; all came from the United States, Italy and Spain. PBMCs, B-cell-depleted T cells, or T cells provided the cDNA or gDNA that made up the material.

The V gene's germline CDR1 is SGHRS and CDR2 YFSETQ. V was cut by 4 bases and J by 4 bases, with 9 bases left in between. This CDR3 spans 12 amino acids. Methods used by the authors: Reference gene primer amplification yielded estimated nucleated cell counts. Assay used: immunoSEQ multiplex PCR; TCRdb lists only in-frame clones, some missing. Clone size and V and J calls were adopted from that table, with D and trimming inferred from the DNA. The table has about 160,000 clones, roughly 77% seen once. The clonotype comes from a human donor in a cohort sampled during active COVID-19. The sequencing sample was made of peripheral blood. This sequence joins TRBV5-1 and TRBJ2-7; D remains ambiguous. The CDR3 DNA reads TGCGCCAGCAGCCCCGACAATTACGAGCAGTACTTC. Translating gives CASSPDNYEQYF.